This T cell receptor beta chain was recovered during a study of T cell responses to AZD1222 COVID-19 vaccine. Study-wide results and limits: Spike-specific TCR depth and breadth grew after two AZD1222 doses. None of the repertoires were sampled until the peak T cell response had passed. White British donors predominated, females outnumbered males, and clonal diversity was possibly underestimated.

On this clone: The antigen is unknown.

Method: immunoSEQ multiplex PCR; TCRdb's copy keeps in-frame clones and lacks some. Of 200,000 or so clones listed, 85% to 95% are singletons. This CDR3 spans 13 amino acids. Trimming stripped 4 bases from V and 4 bases from J, with 11 bases between. Germline CDR1 is SGHDT and CDR2 is YYEEEE. This sequence joins TRBV5-6 and TRBJ2-5, with D possibly TRBD2 on 5 matching bases. Material: peripheral blood, obtained on day 0 of MenACWY control vaccination. This TCR derives from an adult in good health. For the CDR3, the DNA is TGTGCCAGCAGCAGGAGGATGGGAGAGACCCAGTACTTC. Translated: CASSRRMGETQYF.